These 15 T cell receptor beta chains came from one sample sequenced in a study of shared clonotypes between healthy human individuals (dated by TCRdb to 2018 to 2020). The library was generated by the immunoSEQ multiplex PCR assay. Here the immuneACCESS table is served through TCRdb, limited to in-frame sequences with V and J called. Missing clones are a known gap in these copies; in checked studies unresolved V genes cover under half, and the rest lacks a known reason. This sample gives about 1.1 million clones in total; approximately 75% of them show up just once. 0.7% to 0.95% of the sample lies in the top ten. Sequenced material: memory CD4+ T cells from PBMCs. The sample's cell subset or site label, decoded: CD45RA-negative fraction. These receptors were taken from a young man in good health. Some clones in this sample may be carry-over from other donors' samples.

J is TRBJ2-3 and V is TRBV27, with 15 nucleotides matching TRBD2. V lost 6 bases to trimming and J lost 0 bases; unmatched junction nucleotides: 4. Germline V gene data show CDR1 as MNHEY and CDR2 as SMNVEV (reference sequence). The CDR3 runs to 17 residues. Written as DNA, the CDR3 is TGTGCCAGCAGCCGGACTAGCGGGAGGGGGAGCACAGATACGCAGTATTTT. Translation: CASSRTSGRGSTDTQYF.

This chain links TRBV5-4 with TRBJ2-1, with a tentative D call TRBD2 (7 bases). Trimming took off 0 bases at V and 2 bases at J, with 12 bases between the two ends. The CDR3 has 16 amino acids. Germline V gene lookup returns CDR1 SGHNT and CDR2 YYREEE (reference sequence). This CDR3 reads CASSLGAGATYNEQFF. DNA of the CDR3: TGTGCCAGCAGCTTGGGGGCGGGGGCTACCTACAATGAGCAGTTCTTC.

The genes are TRBV5-4 and TRBJ1-1, with D possibly being TRBD1 (5 bases). The CDR3 consists of 15 residues. CDR1 and CDR2 (germline): SGHNT, YYREEE (reference sequence). Trimming took 3 bases from V and 10 from J, leaving 22 bases between them. The CDR3 is CASSWGGALGQGAFF. CDR3 nucleotide sequence: TGTGCCAGCAGCTGGGGTGGGGCGCTCGGTCAAGGAGCTTTCTTT.

CDR3 DNA sequence: TGTGCCAGCAGGTTATATTGGGACTCCTACGAGCAGTACTTC. Translated, it gives CASRLYWDSYEQYF. This chain links TRBV6-5 with TRBJ2-7; no firm D call. This CDR3 is built from 14 residues. Germline values: CDR1 MNHEY, CDR2 SVGAGI. With 6 bases removed from V and 0 bases from J, the gap between germline ends came to 12 bases.

About this clone: The identical CDR3 is also encoded by other nucleotide sequences in the sample. V and J are TRBV9 and TRBJ1-2; no clear D gene. CDR1 is SGDLS and CDR2 is YYNGEE in the germline V gene. Trimming took 0 bases from V and 2 from J, leaving 5 bases between them. This CDR3 is built from 13 residues. CDR3 bases: TGTGCCAGCAGCGTAGGAGGGAACTATGGCTACACCTTC. This translates into CASSVGGNYGYTF.

This clone occurred a few times. This CDR3 is also generated by other DNA sequences in the sample. Written as DNA, the CDR3 is TGTGCCAGCAGGCCGGGACAGGGGTCCTACGAGCAGTACTTC. It translates to CASRPGQGSYEQYF. The genes are TRBV25-1 and TRBJ2-7; the match to TRBD1 covers 10 bases. This CDR3 spans 14 amino acids. V shed 6 bases, J shed 1 base, and the junction held 3 bases outside the gene matches. Germline CDR1 is MGHDK and CDR2 is SYGVNS.

The chain recombines TRBV5-1 with TRBJ2-7; unclear D gene. Germline V gene lookup returns CDR1 SGHRS and CDR2 YFSETQ. The V and J ends lost 4 bases and 6 bases respectively, with 11 bases between them. The length of the CDR3 is 12 residues. CDR3 residues: CASSPQVGEQYF. In nucleotides, the CDR3 is TGCGCCAGCAGCCCCCAGGTGGGCGAGCAGTACTTC.

This chain joins TRBV6-5 and TRBJ2-1; 9 bases align to TRBD1. V lost 6 bases and J lost 6; bases outside the gene matches: 9. The CDR3 covers 15 residues. CDR1 is MNHEY and CDR2 is SVGAGI in the germline V gene. CDR3 DNA: TGTGCCAGCAGGACGGGACAGGGAGGAGGCAATGAGCAGTTCTTC. Its protein product is CASRTGQGGGNEQFF.

V usage is TRBV19 and J usage is TRBJ1-1; possibly TRBD1 for D (5 bases). From germline, CDR1 is LNHDA and CDR2 SQIVND (reference sequence). Trimming stripped 7 bases from V and 0 bases from J, with 12 bases between. The CDR3 totals 14 residues. CDR3 residues: CASIPTAMNTEAFF. The DNA for the CDR3 is TGTGCCAGTATTCCGACAGCAATGAACACTGAAGCTTTCTTT.

This rearrangement joins TRBV10-1 to TRBJ2-1; D possibly corresponds to TRBD1 (6 bases). Between the trimmed V and J ends, which lost 5 bases and 2 bases, there was a span of 7 bases. The germline CDR1 and CDR2 sequences are WNHNN and SYGVQD (reference sequence). The CDR3 runs to 13 residues. CDR3 in DNA: TGCGCCAGCAGTCGGGACACCTACAATGAGCAGTTCTTC. Amino acid sequence: CASSRDTYNEQFF.

This chain joins TRBV27 and TRBJ1-1; TRBD1 is a possible D gene (6 bases). The V gene's germline CDR1 is MNHEY and CDR2 SMNVEV (reference sequence). This CDR3 has 13 amino acids. V was pared by 8 bases and J by 10 bases, with 20 bases between. Here the CDR3 DNA reads TGTGCCAGCTCTAGGGCCAGGGAGGGGGTAGCTTTCTTT. Amino acid sequence: CASSRAREGVAFF.

This chain uses TRBV6-6 with TRBJ2-1; D may be TRBD2 (5 bases). This CDR3 comprises 16 residues. V gave up 5 bases and J gave up 7 bases, with 21 bases separating them. From germline, CDR1 is MNHNY and CDR2 SVGAGI (reference sequence). CDR3 nucleotide sequence: TGTGCCAGCAGTGGTGGACTCTACGCCATGGGGAATGAGCAGTTCTTC. Amino acids: CASSGGLYAMGNEQFF.

The chain joins TRBV28 to TRBJ1-2; possible D gene TRBD1, 6 bases. V was pared by 7 bases and J by 4 bases, with 16 bases between. The CDR3 runs to 14 residues. From germline, CDR1 is MDHEN and CDR2 SYDVKM. The CDR3 sequence is CASTVGQTFYGYTF. Here the CDR3 DNA reads TGTGCCAGCACGGTGGGACAAACCTTCTATGGCTACACCTTC.

This chain connects TRBV10-1 to TRBJ2-6; 9 bases are shared with TRBD2. The trim removed 4 bases at V and 0 bases at J, leaving 1 base unmatched. Germline lookup yields CDR1 WNHNN and CDR2 SYGVQD (reference sequence). The CDR3 runs to 16 residues. The CDR3 region is CASSGLADSGANVLTF. In DNA form, the CDR3 reads TGCGCCAGCAGTGGACTAGCGGACTCTGGGGCCAACGTCCTGACTTTC.

The chain links TRBV18 to TRBJ2-2; TRBD1 agrees at 7 bases. Looked up from germline, CDR1 is KGHSH and CDR2 is LQKENI. V was pared by 3 bases and J by 4 bases, with 5 bases of the junction left unmatched. CDR3 size: 15 residues. CDR3 DNA: TGTGCCAGCTCACCCCCGACAGGGACCACCGGGGAGCTGTTTTTT. Translating gives CASSPPTGTTGELFF.